Listed below are T cell receptor beta chains from one sample, sequenced in a study of molecular identifiers for immune sequencing clone quantification. One entry per CDR3 protein, called by TCRdb with MiXCR from the PCR reads. The repertoire holds about 320,000 distinct CDR3 sequences, with about 23% as singletons. Source material: naive CD8+ T cells from blood, with Jurkat cell RNA spiked in. These receptors were collected from a human donor in good health. Some libraries in this study had Jurkat cell RNA spiked in. CDR3s include the opening cysteine and the closing phenylalanine or tryptophan. Each record gives: CDR3 DNA, CDR3 protein, V gene, J gene, clone size, D gene. The D gene is left open where the match is weak. Some rows mark clone size as missing; the rest say once, few, many or name a class of expanded clone.

DNA: TGCGCCAGCAGCCAAGCAACCCCGGGACGCGGCAATCAGCCCCAGCATTTT; CDR3: CASSQATPGRGNQPQHF; V: TRBV4-1; J: TRBJ1-5; size: many; D: .
DNA: TGCGCCAGCAGCCAAACACTAGCGGGCTATGCAGAGACCCAGTACTTC; CDR3: CASSQTLAGYAETQYF; V: TRBV4-1; J: TRBJ2-5; size: many; D: TRBD2
DNA: TGTGCCAGCAGCCCCGGGGCCGTGAACACTGAAGCTTTCTTT; CDR3: CASSPGAVNTEAFF; V: TRBV7-6; J: TRBJ1-1; size: few; D: .
DNA: TGTGCCACCTCGCCGGGGGGCTTGTATAATTCACCCCTCCACTTT; CDR3: CATSPGGLYNSPLHF; V: TRBV6-5; J: TRBJ1-6; size: few; D: .
DNA: TGTGCCAGCAGTCAGGGACAGCACACAGATACGCAGTATTTT; CDR3: CASSQGQHTDTQYF; V: TRBV12-3/TRBV12-4; J: TRBJ2-3; size: few; D: TRBD1
DNA: TGTGCCAGCAGCGATACAGGGGAAGCTGGAAACACCATATATTTT; CDR3: CASSDTGEAGNTIYF; V: TRBV9; J: TRBJ1-3; size: many; D: TRBD1
DNA: TGTGCCAGCAGGCCGGGACTCTACAATGAGCAGTCCTTC; CDR3: CASRPGLYNEQSF; V: TRBV6-2/TRBV6-3; J: TRBJ2-1; size: .; D: .
DNA: TGCAGTGCTAGAGACCTAAGCGGGGGGCGGCTAATTAATCAGCCCCAGCATTTT; CDR3: CSARDLSGGRLINQPQHF; V: TRBV20-1; J: TRBJ1-5; size: .; D: .
DNA: TGTGCCAGCACGACAGGGTCAGGGGCCAACGTCCTGACTTTC; CDR3: CASTTGSGANVLTF; V: TRBV2; J: TRBJ2-6; size: once; D: TRBD1
DNA: TGTGCCAGCAATTACCGGGACAGGGAAGACAATGAGCAGTTCTTC; CDR3: CASNYRDREDNEQFF; V: TRBV25-1; J: TRBJ2-1; size: .; D: TRBD1
DNA: TGTGCCAGCAGTTTTTTAGGGCAGACGAACACCGGGGAGCTGTTTTTT; CDR3: CASSFLGQTNTGELFF; V: TRBV27; J: TRBJ2-2; size: few; D: .
DNA: TGCGCCAGCAGCCAAGAGGGCAGAGACAATCAGCCCCAGCATTTT; CDR3: CASSQEGRDNQPQHF; V: TRBV4-1; J: TRBJ1-5; size: many; D: .